The clone carrying this T cell receptor (beta chain) was recorded at least ten times. Amplification targeted TCR beta CDR3 regions from RNA transcripts. First-round RT-PCR of the TCR CDR3 relied on the HTBI primer set. Via MiXCR, TCRdb re-called the multiplex PCR reads, giving one row per CDR3 protein. The sample carries 300,000 to 450,000 distinct CDR3 sequences, 15% to 19% recorded once. The record originates from a study of T cells in Graves' hyperthyroidism and ophthalmopathy. CDR1 is ENHRY, CDR2 SYGVKD, per germline. There are 15 residues in the CDR3. V was pared by 4 bases and J by 4 bases, with 3 bases of the junction left unmatched.

The TCR was taken from a woman under 30 with Graves' hyperthyroidism that later progressed to Graves' ophthalmopathy. The source material was blood. The rearrangement joins TRBV10-3 to TRBJ2-3; 12 nucleotides align to TRBD2. In DNA, the CDR3 is TGTGCCATCAGTGTGGGGACTAGCGGGCCAGATACGCAGTATTTT. Protein: CAISVGTSGPDTQYF.